Reported below is one T cell receptor (beta chain). The ends lost 3 bases at V and 5 bases at J; junction bases unmatched: 8. Germline V gives CDR1 SGHTA, CDR2 FQGNSA. The CDR3 consists of 15 residues. This entry belongs to a study of OX40 agonist ivuxolimab in advanced cancers. Study-level information: The mean age was roughly 60 years, ranging from 23 to 79, with 82.7% of participants male.

Measured with immunoSEQ multiplex PCR; TCRdb has only the in-frame clones, and not every one. The sample lists 70,000 to 80,000 clones; roughly 85% were seen once. This TCR was recovered from an adult with an advanced solid tumor such as melanoma, head and neck, liver or kidney cancer. The genes are TRBV7-2 and TRBJ2-3; 7 bases line up with TRBD1. Sequences were derived from CD4+ or CD8+ T cells sorted from blood, sampled in a trial of the OX40 agonist ivuxolimab. The CDR3 loop is CASSLTGTVGDTQYF. Here the CDR3 DNA reads TGTGCCAGCAGCTTGACCGGGACAGTTGGAGATACGCAGTATTTT.